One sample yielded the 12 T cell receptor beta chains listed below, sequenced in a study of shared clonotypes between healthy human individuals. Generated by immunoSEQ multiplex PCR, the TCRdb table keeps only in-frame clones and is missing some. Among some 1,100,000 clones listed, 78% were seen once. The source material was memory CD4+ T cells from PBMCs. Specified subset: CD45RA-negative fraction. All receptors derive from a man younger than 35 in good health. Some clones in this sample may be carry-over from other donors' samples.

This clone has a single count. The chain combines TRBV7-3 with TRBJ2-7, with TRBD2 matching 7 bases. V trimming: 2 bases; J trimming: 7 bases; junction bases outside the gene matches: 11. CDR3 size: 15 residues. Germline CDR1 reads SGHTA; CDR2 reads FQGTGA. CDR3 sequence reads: CASSLEGGRGGEQYF. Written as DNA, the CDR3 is TGTGCCAGCAGCTTAGAGGGCGGGAGAGGTGGAGAGCAGTACTTC.

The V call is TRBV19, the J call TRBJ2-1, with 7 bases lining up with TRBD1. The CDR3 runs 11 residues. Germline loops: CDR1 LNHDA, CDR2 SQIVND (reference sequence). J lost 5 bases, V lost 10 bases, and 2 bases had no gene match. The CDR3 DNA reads TGTGCCACGACAGGGCACAATGAGCAGTTCTTC. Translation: CATTGHNEQFF. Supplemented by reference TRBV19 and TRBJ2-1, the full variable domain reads DGGITQSPKYLFRKEGQNVTLSCEQNLNHDAMYWYRQDPGQGLRLIYYSQIVNDFQKGDIAEGYSVSREKKESFPLTVTSAQKNPTAFYLCATTGHNEQFFGPGTRLTVL.

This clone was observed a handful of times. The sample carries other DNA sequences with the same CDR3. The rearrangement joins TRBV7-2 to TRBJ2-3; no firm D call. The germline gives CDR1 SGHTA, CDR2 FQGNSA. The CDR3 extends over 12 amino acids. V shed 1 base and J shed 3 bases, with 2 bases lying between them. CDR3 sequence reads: CASSLDTDTQYF. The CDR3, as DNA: TGTGCCAGCAGCTTAGATACAGATACGCAGTATTTT.

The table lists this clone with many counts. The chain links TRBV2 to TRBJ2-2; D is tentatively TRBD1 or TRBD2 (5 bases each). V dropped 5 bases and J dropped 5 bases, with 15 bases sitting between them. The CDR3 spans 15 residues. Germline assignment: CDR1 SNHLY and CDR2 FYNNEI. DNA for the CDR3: TGTGCCAGCAGTCGGGACCACCAGGGTACCGGGGAGCTGTTTTTT. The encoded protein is CASSRDHQGTGELFF. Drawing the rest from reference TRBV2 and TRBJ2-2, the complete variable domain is EPEVTQTPSHQVTQMGQEVILRCVPISNHLYFYWYRQILGQKVEFLVSFYNNEISEKSEIFDDQFSVERPDGSNFTLKIRSTKLEDSAMYFCASSRDHQGTGELFFGEGSRLTVL.

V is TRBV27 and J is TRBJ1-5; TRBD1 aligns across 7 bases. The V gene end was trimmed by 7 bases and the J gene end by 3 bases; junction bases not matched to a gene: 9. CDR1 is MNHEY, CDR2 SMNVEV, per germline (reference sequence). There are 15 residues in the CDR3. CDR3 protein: CASTPGRGINQPQHF. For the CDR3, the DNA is TGTGCCAGCACCCCCGGCAGGGGGATCAATCAGCCCCAGCATTTT.

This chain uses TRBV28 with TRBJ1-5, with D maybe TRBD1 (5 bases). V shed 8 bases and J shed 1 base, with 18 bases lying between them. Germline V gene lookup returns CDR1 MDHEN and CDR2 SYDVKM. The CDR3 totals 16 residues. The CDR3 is CASPPGRASSNQPQHF. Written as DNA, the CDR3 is TGTGCCAGCCCCCCAGGGCGAGCTAGCAGCAATCAGCCCCAGCATTTT.

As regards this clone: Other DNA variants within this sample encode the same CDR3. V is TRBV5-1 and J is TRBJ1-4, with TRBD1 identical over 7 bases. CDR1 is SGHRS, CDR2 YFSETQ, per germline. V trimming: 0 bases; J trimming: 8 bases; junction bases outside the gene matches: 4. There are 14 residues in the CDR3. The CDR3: CASSLGQGDEKLFF. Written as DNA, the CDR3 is TGCGCCAGCAGCTTGGGGCAGGGGGACGAAAAACTGTTTTTT. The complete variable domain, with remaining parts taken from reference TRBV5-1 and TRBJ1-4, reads KAGVTQTPRYLIKTRGQQVTLSCSPISGHRSVSWYQQTPGQGLQFLFEYFSETQRNKGNFPGRFSGRQFSNSRSEMNVSTLELGDSALYLCASSLGQGDEKLFFGSGTQLSVL.

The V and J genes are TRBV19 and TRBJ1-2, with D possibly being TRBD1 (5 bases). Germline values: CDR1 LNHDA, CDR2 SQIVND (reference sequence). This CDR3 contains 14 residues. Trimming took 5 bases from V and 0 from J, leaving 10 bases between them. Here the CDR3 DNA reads TGTGCCAGTAGTGGGGGACCGCCTAACTATGGCTACACCTTC. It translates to CASSGGPPNYGYTF.

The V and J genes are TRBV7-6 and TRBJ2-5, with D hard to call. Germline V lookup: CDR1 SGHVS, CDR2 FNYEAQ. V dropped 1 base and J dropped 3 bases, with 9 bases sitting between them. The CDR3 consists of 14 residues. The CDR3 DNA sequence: TGTGCCAGCAGCTTAGTGGCGAACGAAGAGACCCAGTACTTC. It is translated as CASSLVANEETQYF.

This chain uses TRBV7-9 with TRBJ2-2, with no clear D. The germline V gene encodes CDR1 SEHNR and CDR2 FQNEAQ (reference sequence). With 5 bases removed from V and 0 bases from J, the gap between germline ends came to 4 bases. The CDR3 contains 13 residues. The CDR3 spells CASSAPNTGELFF. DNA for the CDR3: TGTGCCAGCAGCGCTCCGAACACCGGGGAGCTGTTTTTT. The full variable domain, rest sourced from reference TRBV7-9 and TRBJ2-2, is DTGVSQNPRHKITKRGQNVTFRCDPISEHNRLYWYRQTLGQGPEFLTYFQNEAQLEKSRLLSDRFSAERPKGSFSTLEIQRTEQGDSAMYLCASSAPNTGELFFGEGSRLTVL.

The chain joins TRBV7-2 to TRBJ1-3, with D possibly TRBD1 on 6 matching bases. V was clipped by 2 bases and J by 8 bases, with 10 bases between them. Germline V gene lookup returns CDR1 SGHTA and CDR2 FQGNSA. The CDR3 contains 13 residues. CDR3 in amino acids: CASSLLSGDTIYF. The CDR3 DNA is TGTGCCAGCAGCTTACTTTCAGGGGACACCATATATTTT. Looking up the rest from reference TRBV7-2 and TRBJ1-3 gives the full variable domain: GAGVSQSPSNKVTEKGKDVELRCDPISGHTALYWYRQSLGQGLEFLIYFQGNSAPDKSGLPSDRFSAERTGGSVSTLTIQRTQQEDSAVYLCASSLLSGDTIYFGEGSWLTVV.

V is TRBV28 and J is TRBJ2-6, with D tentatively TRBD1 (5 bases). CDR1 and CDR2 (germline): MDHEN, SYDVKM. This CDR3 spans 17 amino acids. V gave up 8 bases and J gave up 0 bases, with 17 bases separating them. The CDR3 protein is CASPRVDSFSGANVLTF. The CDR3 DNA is TGTGCCAGCCCCCGGGTCGACAGCTTCTCTGGGGCCAACGTCCTGACTTTC. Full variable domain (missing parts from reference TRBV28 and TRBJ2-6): DVKVTQSSRYLVKRTGEKVFLECVQDMDHENMFWYRQDPGLGLRLIYFSYDVKMKEKGDIPEGYSVSREKKERFSLILESASTNQTSMYLCASPRVDSFSGANVLTFGAGSRLTVL.